Listed here are 27 T cell receptor beta chains from one sample, sequenced in a study of cytomegalovirus exposure and HLA in healthy donors. Primers: 60 Vbeta forward and 13 Jbeta reverse. The method was immunoSEQ multiplex PCR; TCRdb's version includes in-frame clones alone and lacks a portion of them. Recorded for this sample: about 140,000 clones. Sequences were obtained from PBMCs. The receptors were sampled from a woman younger than 35 in good health and CMV-seronegative.

The rearrangement uses TRBV5-6 and TRBJ2-1; 9 bases match TRBD2. This CDR3 contains 15 residues. Per germline, CDR1 SGHDT and CDR2 YYEEEE. Losses at the gene ends were 1 base for V and 5 bases for J; bases not matched to a gene: 4. The CDR3, as DNA: TGTGCCAGCAGCTTGTTGCAGCGGGAGGACAATGAGCAGTTCTTC. This gives the protein CASSLLQREDNEQFF.

The chain uses TRBV7-8 and TRBJ1-5; D unclear. Trimming pared 0 bases from V and 3 bases from J, leaving 6 bases between. CDR1 is SGHVS, CDR2 FQNEAQ, per germline. The CDR3 contains 14 residues. CDR3 loop: CASSLAQSNQPQHF. The CDR3 bases are TGTGCCAGCAGCTTAGCTCAGTCCAATCAGCCCCAGCATTTT. Drawing the rest from reference TRBV7-8 and TRBJ1-5, the complete variable domain is GAGVSQSPRYKVAKRGQDVALRCDPISGHVSLFWYQQALGQGPEFLTYFQNEAQLDKSGLPSDRFFAERPEGSVSTLKIQRTQQEDSAVYLCASSLAQSNQPQHFGDGTRLSIL.

This chain joins TRBV5-6 and TRBJ2-7; TRBD1 agrees at 8 bases. The CDR3 is 17 amino acids. Germline V CDR1 and CDR2: SGHDT, YYEEEE. Losses at the gene ends were 5 bases for V and 2 bases for J; bases not matched to a gene: 15. This chain's CDR3 is CASRTGAGGDVPYEQYF. For the CDR3, the DNA is TGTGCCAGCAGAACCGGGGCAGGGGGCGATGTCCCCTACGAGCAGTACTTC. The full variable domain, its missing parts supplied by reference TRBV5-6 and TRBJ2-7, is DAGVTQSPTHLIKTRGQQVTLRCSPKSGHDTVSWYQQALGQGPQFIFQYYEEEERQRGNFPDRFSGHQFPNYSSELNVNALLLGDSALYLCASRTGAGGDVPYEQYFGPGTRLTVT.

The V and J genes are TRBV6-1 and TRBJ2-1, with 10 positions matching TRBD2. The CDR3 runs 16 residues. The V gene end was trimmed by 4 bases and the J gene end by 3 bases; junction bases not matched to a gene: 6. The germline CDR1 and CDR2 sequences are MNHNS and SASEGT. DNA of the CDR3: TGTGCCAGCAGTGGCTCCAGCGGGAGGGGCTACAATGAGCAGTTCTTC. The encoded protein is CASSGSSGRGYNEQFF.

The genes are TRBV6-5 and TRBJ1-2; no reliable D call. Germline V lookup: CDR1 MNHEY, CDR2 SVGAGI. Between the trimmed V and J ends, which lost 7 bases and 0 bases, there was a span of 15 bases. The length of the CDR3 is 15 residues. The CDR3 protein is CASNSGVGSNYGYTF. CDR3 in DNA: TGTGCCAGCAACTCGGGAGTTGGCTCTAACTATGGCTACACCTTC.

The V and J genes are TRBV11-1 and TRBJ2-7; 7 positions agree with TRBD2. The CDR3 has 18 amino acids. Germline V gene sequence: CDR1 SGHAT, CDR2 FQDESV (reference sequence). The trim removed 7 bases at V and 7 bases at J, leaving 25 bases unmatched. The DNA of the CDR3 is TGTGCCAGCACCAACCGAGGGAGGGAGCCCTCACCTACGGAAGAGCAGTACTTC. It yields the protein CASTNRGREPSPTEEQYF.

The genes are TRBV7-9 and TRBJ2-5; 11 bases map to TRBD2. The J call may be wrong; the DNA end is better matched by TRBJ2-7. The CDR3 totals 15 residues. CDR1 SEHNR and CDR2 FQNEAQ come from the germline V gene (reference sequence). CDR3 DNA: TGTGCCAGCAGGGTACTAGCGGGAGACTCCTACGAGCAGTACTTC. This translates into CASRVLAGDSYEQYF.

The rearrangement uses TRBV13 and TRBJ2-7; TRBD2 matches at 9 bases. V lost 0 bases, J lost 4 bases, and 7 bases stayed unmatched. The CDR3 covers 16 residues. CDR1 and CDR2 (germline): PRHDT, FYEKMQ (reference sequence). The CDR3 loop reads CASSLGGTSSRYEQYF. CDR3 nucleotides: TGTGCCAGCAGCTTAGGCGGGACTAGCAGCAGATACGAGCAGTACTTC. Combining the CDR3 with reference TRBV13 and TRBJ2-7 gives the whole variable domain AAGVIQSPRHLIKEKRETATLKCYPIPRHDTVYWYQQGPGQDPQFLISFYEKMQSDKGSIPDRFSAQQFSDYHSELNMSSLELGDSALYFCASSLGGTSSRYEQYFGPGTRLTVT.

Details on this clone: A junction end diverges from the germline sequence, so it may reflect a read error. The rearrangement uses TRBV7-2 and TRBJ2-1, with 7 positions matching TRBD2. The CDR3 has 16 residues. Germline CDR1 reads SGHTA; CDR2 reads FQGNSA. DNA of the CDR3: TGTGCCAGCAGCTTCTTCGGAGCGACTAGCTACAATGAGCGGTTCTTC. Translation: CASSFFGATSYNERFF.

J is TRBJ2-7 and V is TRBV2; 11 bases map to TRBD1. Germline lookup yields CDR1 SNHLY and CDR2 FYNNEI. V was pared by 7 bases and J by 2 bases, with 25 bases of the junction left unmatched. This CDR3 is 21 amino acids long. In DNA form, the CDR3 reads TGTGCCAGCAAACGGGGTCCCGGGACAGGGGGTGTTCTAATACGGGCCTACGAGCAGTACTTC. This translates into CASKRGPGTGGVLIRAYEQYF.

The rearrangement links TRBV9 to TRBJ1-3; a possible D gene is TRBD1 (5 bases). Germline-derived CDR1 and CDR2 are SGDLS and YYNGEE. The V end lost 3 bases, the J end lost 3 bases, and 10 bases lay between the germline ends. The CDR3 spans 14 residues. Written as DNA, the CDR3 is TGTGCCAGCAGCGGGGACTTACATGGAAACACCATATATTTT. Protein: CASSGDLHGNTIYF.

The genes are TRBV7-2 and TRBJ2-5; 12 bases fit TRBD1. The CDR3 is 17 amino acids. CDR1 and CDR2 from the germline V gene are SGHTA and FQGNSA. The V and J ends lost 4 bases and 1 base, in that order; junction bases with no gene match: 7. The CDR3 sequence is CASSSPGQGALQETQYF. CDR3 nucleotide sequence: TGTGCCAGCAGCTCACCGGGACAGGGGGCCCTCCAAGAGACCCAGTACTTC.

The chain is built from TRBV7-6 and TRBJ2-2; D might be TRBD2 (5 bases). V was trimmed by 4 bases and J by 4 bases, leaving 10 bases between them. The CDR3 is made up of 14 amino acids. In germline, CDR1 is SGHVS, CDR2 FNYEAQ. The CDR3 nucleotides read TGTGCCAGCAGCTCCCCAGCGGTCACCGGGGAGCTGTTTTTT. It is translated as CASSSPAVTGELFF.

The J gene is TRBJ2-1, the V gene TRBV7-9, with no clear D. Trimming took 5 bases from V and 2 from J, leaving 7 bases between them. The CDR3 length is 13 residues. Germline V gene lookup returns CDR1 SEHNR and CDR2 FQNEAQ (reference sequence). The chain's CDR3 is CASSTGAYNEQFF. CDR3 DNA sequence: TGTGCCAGCAGCACCGGAGCCTACAATGAGCAGTTCTTC.

The chain carries TRBV5-1 and TRBJ2-7; 8 nucleotides align to TRBD2. The CDR3 has 18 amino acids. V dropped 4 bases and J dropped 4; count of bases not matched to a gene: 19. CDR1 and CDR2 from the germline V gene are SGHRS and YFSETQ. The CDR3 nucleotides are TGCGCCAGCAGCCAGGAAAGCGGGGGCAGCTTCGGATCATACGAGCAGTACTTC. The encoded protein is CASSQESGGSFGSYEQYF.

The V gene is TRBV20-1, the J gene TRBJ2-3; D possibly corresponds to TRBD2 (5 bases). The CDR3 has 11 amino acids. Germline assignment: CDR1 DFQATT and CDR2 SNEGSKA (reference sequence). For the CDR3, the DNA is TGCAGCCCCGGGGTCCAAGATACGCAGTATTTT. Translation gives CSPGVQDTQYF.

The chain employs TRBV9 and TRBJ2-7, with 13 positions matching TRBD2. V trimming: 4 bases; J trimming: 0 bases; junction bases outside the gene matches: 7. CDR1 and CDR2 from the germline V gene are SGDLS and YYNGEE. The CDR3 has 17 amino acids. The CDR3 sequence: CASSFAGTSGNSYEQYV. Written as DNA, the CDR3 is TGTGCCAGCAGCTTCGCCGGGACTAGCGGGAACTCCTACGAGCAGTACGTC.

The rearrangement links TRBV6-5 to TRBJ1-6; 7 nucleotides align to TRBD1. Germline trimming cut 6 bases from V and 5 bases from J; bases unmatched to any gene: 7. The length of the CDR3 is 15 residues. Germline V gives CDR1 MNHEY, CDR2 SVGAGI. The CDR3 DNA reads TGTGCCAGCAGGGCCGGGGACAGAGATAATTCACCCCTCCACTTT. Amino acids: CASRAGDRDNSPLHF.

The chain links TRBV9 to TRBJ2-1; possible D gene TRBD2, 6 bases. CDR3 length: 16 residues. Trimming removed 1 base from V and 4 bases from J, with 15 bases in between. The germline V gene encodes CDR1 SGDLS and CDR2 YYNGEE. CDR3 sequence (DNA): TGTGCCAGCAGCGTACAACCGGGACTCCTATACAATGAGCAGTTCTTC. Protein product: CASSVQPGLLYNEQFF.

The chain recombines TRBV10-3 with TRBJ2-6; possibly TRBD1 for D (6 bases). V was cut by 5 bases and J by 0 bases, with 8 bases left in between. Germline CDR1 ENHRY, CDR2 SYGVKD. This CDR3 is 15 amino acids long. This chain's CDR3 is CAISRTDSGANVLTF. The CDR3 coding sequence is TGTGCCATCAGTCGGACAGACTCTGGGGCCAACGTCCTGACTTTC.

This chain joins TRBV5-8 and TRBJ2-5; a possible D gene is TRBD1 (7 bases). Germline loops: CDR1 SGHTS, CDR2 YDEGEE. This CDR3 is 17 amino acids long. V lost 0 bases and J 4 bases, leaving 19 bases between the germline ends. CDR3 protein: CASSLGQGGAWRETQYF. CDR3 DNA: TGTGCCAGCAGCTTGGGACAGGGAGGCGCTTGGAGAGAGACCCAGTACTTC.

The chain carries TRBV4-1 and TRBJ2-1; 10 bases fit TRBD2. Losses at the gene ends were 4 bases for V and 3 bases for J; bases not matched to a gene: 9. Germline CDR1 reads MGHRA; CDR2 reads YSYEKL. The CDR3 length is 17 residues. CDR3 sequence reads: CASSRQIAGGHYNEQFF. The CDR3 bases are TGCGCCAGCAGCCGACAAATAGCGGGAGGCCACTACAATGAGCAGTTCTTC.

The chain recombines TRBV10-3 with TRBJ1-1; maybe TRBD1 (6 bases). The CDR3 length is 12 residues. Deletions cut 10 bases from V and 0 bases from J, with 9 bases between. Germline CDR1 is ENHRY and CDR2 is SYGVKD. CDR3 amino acids: CATQGMNTEAFF. The CDR3 region has the DNA TGTGCCACCCAGGGGATGAACACTGAAGCTTTCTTT.

Points on this clone: This sample also contains other DNA sequences that code for the same CDR3. This chain uses TRBV9 with TRBJ2-1; the match to TRBD2 covers 11 bases. The ends lost 3 bases at V and 0 bases at J; junction bases unmatched: 11. Germline CDR1 and CDR2: SGDLS and YYNGEE. This CDR3 spans 19 amino acids. CDR3 coding DNA: TGTGCCAGCAGCGATAGAATACTAGCGGGAGCCAGCTCCTACAATGAGCAGTTCTTC. Its translation is CASSDRILAGASSYNEQFF.

CDR3 loop: CASSPDRYSNGYTF. The CDR3 nucleotides are TGTGCCAGCAGCCCGGACAGGTATAGCAATGGCTACACCTTC. The rearrangement links TRBV5-4 to TRBJ1-2, with 7 bases aligning to TRBD1. This CDR3 is built from 14 residues. Per the germline V gene, CDR1 is SGHNT and CDR2 is YYREEE (reference sequence). Germline trimming cut 4 bases from V and 6 bases from J; bases unmatched to any gene: 9.

The gene calls are TRBV2 and TRBJ2-1; the match to TRBD1 covers 8 bases. The CDR3 is 12 amino acids. In germline, CDR1 is SNHLY, CDR2 FYNNEI. The J segment lost 7 bases and the V segment lost 8 bases, leaving 4 bases of the junction unmatched. The CDR3 DNA reads TGTGCCAGCGATACAGGGGGGAATGAGCAGTTCTTC. This codes for CASDTGGNEQFF.

The genes are TRBV27 and TRBJ1-1, with D hard to call. V was shortened by 3 bases and J by 1 base, with 12 bases between the two germline ends. Germline assignment: CDR1 MNHEY and CDR2 SMNVEV (reference sequence). The CDR3 is made up of 15 amino acids. CDR3 loop: CASSFSTLSNTEAFF. Here the CDR3 DNA reads TGTGCCAGCAGTTTTTCGACTCTTTCGAACACTGAAGCTTTCTTT.